The rows below give T cell receptor beta chains drawn from one sample of a study of T cell repertoires in cytomegalovirus infection. TCRdb re-called the reads with MiXCR, one entry per CDR3 protein. The sample shows hundreds of thousands of distinct CDR3 sequences, around 31% of them seen only once. The antigens of these receptors remain unknown. Sample: cultured CD8+ T cells from PBMCs, taken from culture after CMV antigen stimulation. The source of these receptors is a human donor in good health (CMV status not recorded). Some clones in this sample may be carry-over from other donors' samples. CDR3s include the opening cysteine and the closing phenylalanine or tryptophan.

>TRBV7-4
CASKLSGQRNEKLFF
>TRBV5-6
CASSWGQGAFPAFF
>TRBV19
CATKVMNTEAFF
>TRBV7-9
CASTPGYNEQFF
>TRBV19
CASSPGQGFFPIGYTF
>TRBV4-3
CASSQELAAIPDTQYF
>TRBV11-3
CASSIGTSGGAETQYF
>TRBV28
CASSFGTGVSYNSPLHF
>TRBV4-3
CASSQGQNEKLFF
>TRBV10-3
CAINSPESSYNEQFF
>TRBV24-1
CATKQNGDSYNEQFF
>TRBV7-9
CASSLGRGLGETQYF
>TRBV4-3
CASSQVIKGRMNTEAFF
>TRBV6-5
CASRAGVTEAFF
>TRBV7-9
CASSPLDRLNEKLFF
>TRBV2
CASDSGGAREQYF
>TRBV6-1
CASTTQVPRNYGYTF
>TRBV5-1
CASSLGTAANTGELFF